These T cell receptor beta chains were read from a single sample in a study of CD8+ T cells in alopecia areata. Produced via immunoSEQ multiplex PCR; TCRdb's table is partial and in-frame only. The sample consists of about 180,000 clones, approximately 51% of them appearing once. Sequenced material: CD8+ T cells sorted from blood, taken around week 53, from a patient treated with tofacitinib. These receptors came from a human donor with alopecia areata. CDR3s include the opening cysteine and the closing phenylalanine or tryptophan. D genes are given only for firm matches. Rows give clone size only sometimes, using once, few, many, or a class for an expanded clone.

TRBJ2-3 TRBD2 NA TRBV7-2 CASSLGRRGGTDTQYF TGTGCCAGCAGCTTAGGACGGCGGGGGGGCACAGATACGCAGTATTTT
TRBJ2-1 TRBD2 few TRBV6-1 CASSEAQRGYNEQFF TGTGCCAGCAGTGAAGCGCAGCGGGGGTACAATGAGCAGTTCTTC
TRBJ2-1 NA NA TRBV30 CAWSNRAYNEQFF TGTGCCTGGAGTAACAGGGCCTACAATGAGCAGTTCTTC
TRBJ2-7 TRBD2 few TRBV12-5 CASGFLAGAYEQYF TGTGCTAGTGGTTTTCTAGCGGGGGCCTACGAGCAGTACTTC
TRBJ2-7 NA NA TRBV27 CASSLTGSYEQYF TGTGCCAGCAGTTTAACCGGATCCTACGAGCAGTACTTC
TRBJ1-1 TRBD1 NA TRBV29-1 CSNGQGHTEAFF TGCAGCAATGGACAGGGACACACTGAAGCTTTCTTT
TRBJ1-2 TRBD1 once TRBV27 CASSQTGYEGYTF TGTGCCAGCAGTCAGACAGGGTATGAAGGCTACACCTTC
TRBJ1-1 NA NA TRBV6-5 CASSYSILGDTEAFF TGTGCCAGCAGTTACTCGATATTGGGGGACACTGAAGCTTTCTTT
TRBJ2-3 NA few TRBV7-3 CASSLGLFTDTQYF TGTGCCAGCAGCCTGGGACTCTTCACAGATACGCAGTATTTT
TRBJ2-6 NA NA TRBV6-5 CASSYGPGFANVLTF TGTGCCAGCAGTTACGGCCCGGGCTTTGCCAACGTCCTGACTTTC
TRBJ1-1 NA few TRBV30 CAWSVISYDKGTEAFF TGTGCCTGGAGTGTAATATCATATGATAAGGGCACTGAAGCTTTCTTT
TRBJ2-1 NA NA TRBV5-6 CASSKGVHEQFF TGTGCCAGCAGCAAAGGGGTTCATGAGCAGTTCTTC
TRBJ1-2 NA once TRBV4-1 CASSSRQDVYGYTF TGCGCCAGCAGCTCCCGACAGGACGTCTATGGCTACACCTTC